This TCR beta chain originates from a study of vaccination and CD4 T cells after COVID-19. Researchers used the Oncomine TCR Beta short-read assay to sequence DNA from cultured CD4+ T cells. The source of extracted genomic DNA was cultured CD4+ T cells. In TCRdb, the PCR reads were re-called with MiXCR into one record per CDR3 protein. Altogether 9,500 to 11,000 distinct CDR3 sequences are present, around 70% being singletons, with the ten largest covering over 9.5%. The CDR3 extends over 16 amino acids. Trimming shortened V by 2 bases and J by 2 bases, and 15 bases separated the two germline ends. Germline V lookup: CDR1 MDHEN, CDR2 SYDVKM. The treatment was: approximately nine-day PBMC culture with coronavirus spike peptide pools or control peptides (ViraFEST assay). Notes on this clonotype: Its antigen remains unidentified.

The material sequenced was CD4+ T cells from blood, cultured in vitro. The V call is TRBV28, the J call TRBJ1-2, with a possible D match to TRBD1 (6 bases). This TCR was sampled from a human donor who had recovered from COVID-19. CDR3 sequence: CASSLEPGDRNYGYTF. CDR3 DNA sequence: TGTGCCAGCAGTTTAGAACCAGGGGATCGGAACTATGGCTACACCTTC.